Sequencing of this T cell receptor (beta chain) was carried out in a study of blood T cell repertoires in COVID-19. Study-level information: Acute-phase and convalescent COVID-19 samples originated in the United States, Italy and Spain. T cells, B-cell-depleted T cells, or PBMCs provided the cDNA or gDNA that served as material.

In the original analysis: For nucleated cells, counts were estimated from reference gene primer amplification. Clones were read by immunoSEQ multiplex PCR, and TCRdb kept only the in-frame ones, dropping some. The V and J calls and the clone size are those of that table, but D and trimming were determined from the DNA. The sample lists 120,000 to 150,000 clones, 75% to 85% occurring once. The germline V and J ends were trimmed by 4 bases and 4 bases, with 17 bases remaining between them. The CDR3 runs to 15 residues. Germline-derived CDR1 and CDR2 are SGHRS and YFSETQ. The TCR was taken from a man aged 60 to 69 with active or convalescent COVID-19. The rearrangement links TRBV5-1 to TRBJ1-2, with D perhaps TRBD1 (5 bases). Sequencing was done on a sample of peripheral blood. CDR3 in amino acids: CASSRTNQGGYGYTF. The CDR3 nucleotides are TGCGCCAGCAGCAGGACTAATCAGGGAGGCTATGGCTACACCTTC.